One and the same sample provided the 15 T cell receptor beta chains below, sequenced in a study of T cell changes during pregnancy in multiple sclerosis. Profiled with immunoSEQ multiplex PCR; TCRdb holds only in-frame clones, not every one. The sample yields roughly 24,000 clones, more than 70% seen once. The specimen comprised CD8+ T cells from peripheral blood mononuclear cells, sampled before pregnancy. The receptors were gathered from a female donor with multiple sclerosis, enrolled in a pregnancy study.

This clone was detected once. The chain uses TRBV19 and TRBJ1-3, with 7 bases matching TRBD1. J was trimmed by 2 bases and V by 3 bases; bases with no gene match: 16. CDR1 and CDR2 from the germline V gene are LNHDA and SQIVND (reference sequence). The CDR3 loop spans 19 amino acids. The CDR3 region is CASSIMERGPDSPGNTIYF. The CDR3 DNA follows: TGTGCCAGTAGTATCATGGAGAGGGGGCCGGACAGCCCTGGAAACACCATATATTTT.

The chain carries TRBV4-1 and TRBJ2-7; 9 positions agree with TRBD1. The CDR3 is 16 residues long. J gave up 6 bases and V 1 base, and 10 bases lay outside the gene matches. CDR1 is MGHRA, CDR2 YSYEKL, per germline. The CDR3 bases are TGCGCCAGCAGCCAAGGTAGAGGACAGGGGTTCGGCGAGCAGTACTTC. Its protein is CASSQGRGQGFGEQYF.

The rearrangement uses TRBV7-9 and TRBJ2-1; D gene uncertain. Germline CDR1 and CDR2: SEHNR and FQNEAQ (reference sequence). V was pared by 2 bases and J by 5 bases, with 7 bases between. This CDR3 has 13 amino acids. This chain's CDR3 is CASSLSTDNEQFF. CDR3 coding DNA: TGTGCCAGCAGCTTATCTACCGACAATGAGCAGTTCTTC.

The chain uses TRBV2 and TRBJ2-7; the match to TRBD1 covers 7 bases. Per the germline V gene, CDR1 is SNHLY and CDR2 is FYNNEI. V lost 4 bases, J lost 3 bases, and 6 bases stayed unmatched. The length of the CDR3 is 14 residues. The CDR3 DNA reads TGTGCCAGCAGTGGACAGGGTAAAAACTACGAGCAGTACTTC. Its protein is CASSGQGKNYEQYF.

The gene calls are TRBV2 and TRBJ1-1; D is undetermined. This CDR3 region has 17 residues. Germline V gives CDR1 SNHLY, CDR2 FYNNEI. Trimming took off 4 bases at V and 0 bases at J, with 18 bases between the two ends. CDR3 in amino acids: CASSVYLEKPVNTEAFF. In DNA form, the CDR3 reads TGTGCCAGCAGTGTATATTTGGAGAAGCCGGTGAACACTGAAGCTTTCTTT.

CDR3 sequence reads: CASSRRDTDTQYF. The CDR3 DNA follows: TGTGCCAGCAGCCGGAGGGACACAGATACGCAGTATTTT. The chain uses TRBV6-4 and TRBJ2-3, with D possibly being TRBD2 (6 bases). Germline V gene sequence: CDR1 MRHNA, CDR2 SNTAGT. The CDR3 spans 13 residues. V was cut by 6 bases and J by 2 bases, with 9 bases left in between.

The chain couples TRBV5-1 to TRBJ2-1; TRBD2 matches at 10 bases. V lost 3 bases, J lost 8 bases, and 11 bases stayed unmatched. The CDR3 spans 16 residues. Looked up from germline, CDR1 is SGHRS and CDR2 is YFSETQ. The CDR3 bases are TGCGCCAGCAGCTGGGGACAGCGGGAGGGTCTCGATGAGCAGTTCTTC. Translated: CASSWGQREGLDEQFF. Full variable domain (remainder filled in from reference TRBV5-1 and TRBJ2-1): KAGVTQTPRYLIKTRGQQVTLSCSPISGHRSVSWYQQTPGQGLQFLFEYFSETQRNKGNFPGRFSGRQFSNSRSEMNVSTLELGDSALYLCASSWGQREGLDEQFFGPGTRLTVL.

By share of the sample, this clone is medium-sized. At the DNA level, this CDR3 is encoded by other sequences in the same sample as well. The chain carries TRBV19 and TRBJ1-1, with 7 nucleotides matching TRBD1. V dropped 3 bases and J dropped 4; count of bases not matched to a gene: 2. The CDR3 consists of 13 residues. Germline CDR1 LNHDA, CDR2 SQIVND (reference sequence). The CDR3 protein is CASSIGTATEAFF. CDR3 sequence (DNA): TGTGCCAGTAGTATTGGGACAGCCACTGAAGCTTTCTTT. Variable domain in full (rest from reference TRBV19 and TRBJ1-1): DGGITQSPKYLFRKEGQNVTLSCEQNLNHDAMYWYRQDPGQGLRLIYYSQIVNDFQKGDIAEGYSVSREKKESFPLTVTSAQKNPTAFYLCASSIGTATEAFFGQGTRLTVV.

The chain combines TRBV19 with TRBJ2-7, with a possible D match to TRBD1 (6 bases). CDR3 length equals 13 residues. With 5 bases removed from V and 3 bases from J, the gap between germline ends came to 11 bases. Per germline, CDR1 LNHDA and CDR2 SQIVND (reference sequence). CDR3 region: CASSPGQLYEQYF. The CDR3 nucleotides read TGTGCCAGTAGTCCTGGACAGCTCTACGAGCAGTACTTC.

The CDR3 DNA follows: TGCGCCAGCAGTCCCCGGGGTAGCGGGAGGGCTGAGCAGTTCTTC. It is translated as CASSPRGSGRAEQFF. The chain combines TRBV10-2 with TRBJ2-1; 11 bases map to TRBD2. Germline V gives CDR1 WSHSY, CDR2 SAAADI. There are 15 residues in the CDR3. The V segment lost 5 bases and the J segment 9 bases; nucleotides outside the gene matches: 9.

The rearrangement links TRBV19 to TRBJ2-5, with D perhaps TRBD2 (6 bases). CDR3 length: 15 amino acids. Germline V gene data show CDR1 as LNHDA and CDR2 as SQIVND (reference sequence). Trimming cost V 7 bases and J 5 bases, with 20 bases left between them. The CDR3 DNA reads TGTGCCAGTACCGGTCCGGGAGAAGTGGGGGAGACCCAGTACTTC. Translated: CASTGPGEVGETQYF.

The chain carries TRBV5-6 and TRBJ2-2; 9 bases fit TRBD2. From germline, CDR1 is SGHDT and CDR2 YYEEEE. The CDR3 contains 15 residues. The V and J ends lost 0 bases and 6 bases, in that order; junction bases with no gene match: 3. The chain's CDR3 is CASSLALAGSGELFF. As DNA, the CDR3 is TGTGCCAGCAGCTTGGCGCTAGCGGGATCCGGGGAGCTGTTTTTT.

V gene TRBV7-6 combines with J gene TRBJ2-1, with 8 bases matching TRBD2. The germline V gene encodes CDR1 SGHVS and CDR2 FNYEAQ. The CDR3 is made up of 17 amino acids. Trimming at V came to 1 base and at J to 2 bases, leaving 7 bases not matched to a gene. The CDR3 bases are TGTGCCAGCAGCTTAGAACCAGCGGGAGAGACCTACAATGAGCAGTTCTTC. It yields the protein CASSLEPAGETYNEQFF.

The V call is TRBV27, the J call TRBJ2-3, with D unresolved. The CDR3 has 14 amino acids. The V end lost 2 bases, the J end lost 5 bases, and 11 bases lay between the germline ends. Germline-derived CDR1 and CDR2 are MNHEY and SMNVEV (reference sequence). This chain's CDR3 is CASSLIIGLDTQYF. For the CDR3, the DNA is TGTGCCAGCAGTTTAATCATCGGTTTAGATACGCAGTATTTT.

The chain employs TRBV27 and TRBJ2-1, with 7 bases fitting TRBD2. Unmatched junction bases numbered 5, after V lost 7 bases and J lost 2 bases. This CDR3 contains 14 residues. Looked up from germline, CDR1 is MNHEY and CDR2 is SMNVEV (reference sequence). CDR3 protein: CASISSGAYNEQFF. The CDR3 DNA sequence: TGTGCCAGCATTTCTAGCGGAGCCTACAATGAGCAGTTCTTC.